One sample yielded the 15 T cell receptor beta chains listed below, sequenced in a study of monozygotic twins with inflammatory bowel disease. TCRdb re-analyzed the 5' RACE reads; it lists each CDR3 protein once, without DNA. The table lists about 140,000 distinct CDR3 sequences. Sequenced sample: blood. These receptors were obtained from a human donor with ulcerative colitis or Crohn's disease, or a healthy co-twin of an affected twin (not recorded which).

The CDR3 reads CASSTDSDYGYTF. The chain joins TRBV5-1 to TRBJ1-2; TCRdb proposes TRBD1, but this gene call is untestable without DNA. Germline V gives CDR1 SGHRS, CDR2 YFSETQ. The CDR3 spans 13 residues.

J is TRBJ2-7 and V is TRBV6-2 or TRBV6-3; there is no DNA to check the TCRdb D call of TRBD2. The CDR3 consists of 15 residues. Germline-derived CDR1 and CDR2 are MNHEY and SVGEGT. The CDR3 sequence is CASSLAGGPNYEQYF.

The chain combines TRBV4-2 with TRBJ1-6; TCRdb names TRBD1, which stays unverified in the absence of DNA. The CDR3 contains 15 residues. Germline V gene data show CDR1 as LGHNA and CDR2 as YNFKEQ. CDR3 sequence reads: CASSQYRQGVSPLHF.

J is TRBJ2-1 and V is TRBV25-1; TCRdb designates TRBD2, a call that cannot be tested without DNA. The V gene's germline CDR1 is MGHDK and CDR2 SYGVNS. The length of the CDR3 is 18 residues. The CDR3 spells CASSEVRGGREIYNEQFF.

The chain has TRBV12-3 or TRBV12-4 and TRBJ2-7; lacking DNA, the TRBD2 call made by TCRdb goes unchecked. The CDR3 totals 14 residues. The CDR3: CASSLLAGTYEQYF.

The rearrangement links TRBV28 to TRBJ2-2; TCRdb's D call of TRBD2 is untestable without DNA. The CDR3 contains 16 residues. Germline CDR1 reads MDHEN; CDR2 reads SYDVKM. The CDR3 protein is CASTLPGLAEAGELFF.

The V call is TRBV9, the J call TRBJ1-4; without DNA, the TCRdb call of TRBD1 cannot be checked. The CDR3 contains 15 residues. Looked up from germline, CDR1 is SGDLS and CDR2 is YYNGEE. CDR3 residues: CASSAFTGPNEKLFF.

The gene calls are TRBV28 and TRBJ1-5. Germline-derived CDR1 and CDR2 are MDHEN and SYDVKM. The CDR3 length is 14 residues. CDR3 residues: CASSRVIANQPQHF.

This CDR3 is CASRPGLADSSYEQYF. The gene calls are TRBV5-1 and TRBJ2-7. The CDR3 sequence is 16 residues long. Germline V gene sequence: CDR1 SGHRS, CDR2 YFSETQ.

The chain couples TRBV7-2 to TRBJ1-3; TCRdb gives TRBD1 as the D gene, but with no DNA this cannot be confirmed. The germline V gene has CDR1 SGHTA and CDR2 FQGNSA. CDR3 length equals 14 residues. Here the CDR3 reads CASSLGGYSDTIYF.

This chain connects TRBV28 to TRBJ1-1; TCRdb picks TRBD1, but there is no DNA to check that call. The CDR3 loop spans 14 amino acids. Germline values: CDR1 MDHEN, CDR2 SYDVKM. CDR3: CASRIQGGDTEAFF.

The gene calls are TRBV20-1 and TRBJ2-3; TCRdb's D call, TRBD1, is unchecked because there is no DNA. Germline V gene sequence: CDR1 DFQATT, CDR2 SNEGSKA (reference sequence). The CDR3 runs to 14 residues. CDR3 region: CSAVTGRFTDTQYF.

J is TRBJ2-7 and V is TRBV19. Germline lookup yields CDR1 LNHDA and CDR2 SQIVND (reference sequence). CDR3 length: 14 residues. CDR3 residues: CASRPAGGSYEQYF.

The V call is TRBV10-3, the J call TRBJ2-7. This CDR3 comprises 12 residues. Germline assignment: CDR1 ENHRY and CDR2 SYGVKD. The CDR3 is CAISDLSYEQYF.

The chain recombines TRBV10-2 with TRBJ2-7. Germline V gene sequence: CDR1 WSHSY, CDR2 SAAADI. The CDR3 sequence is 14 residues long. CDR3 protein: CASSEGWSSYEQYF.